Sequencing of this T cell receptor beta chain was carried out in a study of radiation and T cells in renal cell carcinoma. Here immunoSEQ multiplex PCR was the method, and the copy in TCRdb shows in-frame clones only, minus some. This sample yields 90,000 to 100,000 clones, of which 86% are seen a single time; almost 8% belongs to the top ten. In regard to this clone: No antigen is known for it.

Germline V gene lookup returns CDR1 LNHDA and CDR2 SQIVND (reference sequence). CDR3 length equals 13 residues. Trimming took 6 bases from V and 2 from J, leaving 10 bases between them. Time point noted: baseline pretreatment blood. Sample treatment: 15 Gy SBRT to primary tumor, nephrectomy 4 weeks later. Blood was sampled at baseline, 2 weeks and 4 weeks after SBRT. Findings and caveats of the study: No pretreatment tumor biopsies were available for baseline clonotypes.

The TCR originated in a man aged 45-65 years with renal cell carcinoma. Sequenced here: blood, sampled from a patient whose treatment included radiotherapy and nephrectomy. V usage is TRBV19 and J usage is TRBJ2-5; no reliable D call. CDR3 coding DNA: TGTGCCAGTAGGCTTCATTCACAAGAGACCCAGTACTTC. Its translation is CASRLHSQETQYF.